These T cell receptor beta chains were read from a single sample in a study of T cell responses to AZD1222 COVID-19 vaccine. Method: immunoSEQ multiplex PCR; TCRdb's copy keeps in-frame clones and lacks some. The sample lists around 150,000 clones, 80% to 95% occurring once. The specimen was peripheral blood, collected on day 0 of AZD1222 vaccination. Receptor source: an adult in good health. The conserved cysteine and the conserved F or W are not part of the CDR3 here.

cdr3_aa: ASSQYPGEGNQPQH; v_call: TRBV4-1
cdr3_aa: AWSLGRESGNTIY; v_call: TRBV30
cdr3_aa: ASSEQGQAVSEAF; v_call: TRBV6-1
cdr3_aa: ATGQSRTEAF; v_call: TRBV7-3
cdr3_aa: ASSSPRGLEAF; v_call: TRBV27
cdr3_aa: ASSFSSGGPEDTQY; v_call: TRBV7-8
cdr3_aa: ASSSPGGLGTQY; v_call: TRBV5-1
cdr3_aa: ASSLSDRGNSPLH; v_call: TRBV11-2
cdr3_aa: ASSLNGQQNSPLH; v_call: TRBV11-1
cdr3_aa: ASSLGPRYEQY; v_call: TRBV4-1
cdr3_aa: ATRGPGGYT; v_call: TRBV12-3/TRBV12-4
cdr3_aa: ATSDPRPTDTQY; v_call: TRBV24-1
cdr3_aa: ASSLGRGEKLF; v_call: TRBV5-4
cdr3_aa: ASSQDLTGPLQETQY; v_call: TRBV14
cdr3_aa: ASSLEEPGLRRSSGNTIY; v_call: TRBV5-8
cdr3_aa: ASSLTTVSYNEQF; v_call: TRBV5-4
cdr3_aa: ASSLQGGSTDTQY; v_call: TRBV5-1
cdr3_aa: ASRLAGDQETQY; v_call: TRBV5-1
cdr3_aa: ATSRDFYEQY; v_call: TRBV15
cdr3_aa: ASSLMGSPLH; v_call: TRBV27
cdr3_aa: ASSPREGSGEKLF; v_call: TRBV5-4
cdr3_aa: ASSIVGGPWTEAF; v_call: TRBV19
cdr3_aa: ASSPRTGSNQPQH; v_call: TRBV7-2
cdr3_aa: ASSPRDTSAEQY; v_call: TRBV3-1/TRBV3-2
cdr3_aa: ASSPGQGGNQPQH; v_call: TRBV27
cdr3_aa: ASRPDLGQPNTGELF; v_call: TRBV11-2
cdr3_aa: ASSYATRGSYEQY; v_call: TRBV6-2/TRBV6-3
cdr3_aa: ANSKSGGTEAF; v_call: TRBV6-5
cdr3_aa: ASSQSGTLNYGYT; v_call: TRBV4-1